What follows describes a single T cell receptor beta chain. This entry comes from a study of blood T cell repertoires in COVID-19. On the study more broadly: Acute and convalescent COVID-19 specimens originated in the United States, Italy and Spain. The cDNA or gDNA used as material had been derived from T cells, B-cell-depleted T cells, or PBMCs.

How the authors handled the data: Quantification of nucleated cells was approximated via reference gene primer amplification. Using immunoSEQ multiplex PCR, the repertoire was profiled, and TCRdb retains in-frame clones only, with some absent. The DNA gave D and trimming, while V, J and clone size come from that table. Among about 53,000 clones, 90% were seen once, and the ten largest hold 3.1%. This CDR3 has 16 residues. Trimming cost V 2 bases and J 8 bases, with 21 bases left between them. CDR1 SNHLY and CDR2 FYNNEI come from the germline V gene. This clonotype was obtained from a human donor in a cohort sampled during active COVID-19. This chain links TRBV2 with TRBJ1-2; weak D call: TRBD1 (6 bases). Sequencing was carried out using peripheral blood. The CDR3 sequence: CASSESSIGQLYGYTF. CDR3 in DNA: TGTGCCAGCAGTGAATCGTCTATCGGACAGCTTTACGGCTACACCTTC.